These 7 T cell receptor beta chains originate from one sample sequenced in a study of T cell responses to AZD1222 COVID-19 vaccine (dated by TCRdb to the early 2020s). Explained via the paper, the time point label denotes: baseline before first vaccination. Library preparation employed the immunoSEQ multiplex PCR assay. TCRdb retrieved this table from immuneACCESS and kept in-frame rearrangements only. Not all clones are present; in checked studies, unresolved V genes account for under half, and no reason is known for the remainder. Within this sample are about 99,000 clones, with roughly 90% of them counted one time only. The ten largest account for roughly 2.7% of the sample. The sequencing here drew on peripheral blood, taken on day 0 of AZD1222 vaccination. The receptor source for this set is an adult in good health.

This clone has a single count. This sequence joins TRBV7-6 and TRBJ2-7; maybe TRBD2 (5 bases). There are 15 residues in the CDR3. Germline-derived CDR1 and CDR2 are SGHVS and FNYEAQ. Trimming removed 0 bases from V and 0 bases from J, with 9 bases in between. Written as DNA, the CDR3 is TGTGCCAGCAGCTTAGCGCCTGGGAGCTCCTACGAGCAGTACTTC. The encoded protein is CASSLAPGSSYEQYF.

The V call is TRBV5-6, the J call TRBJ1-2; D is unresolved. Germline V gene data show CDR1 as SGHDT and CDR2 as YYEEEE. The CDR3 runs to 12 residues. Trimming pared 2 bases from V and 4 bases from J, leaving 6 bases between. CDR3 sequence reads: CASSLRSYGYTF. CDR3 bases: TGTGCCAGCAGCTTAAGAAGCTATGGCTACACCTTC.

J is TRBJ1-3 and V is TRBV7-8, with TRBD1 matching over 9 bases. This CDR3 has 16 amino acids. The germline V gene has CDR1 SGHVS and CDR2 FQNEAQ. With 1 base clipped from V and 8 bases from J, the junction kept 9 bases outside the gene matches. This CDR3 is CASSLVIPGQGHTIYF. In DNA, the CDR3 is TGTGCCAGCAGCTTAGTGATACCGGGACAGGGACACACCATATATTTT. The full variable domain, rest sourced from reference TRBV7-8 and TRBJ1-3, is GAGVSQSPRYKVAKRGQDVALRCDPISGHVSLFWYQQALGQGPEFLTYFQNEAQLDKSGLPSDRFFAERPEGSVSTLKIQRTQQEDSAVYLCASSLVIPGQGHTIYFGEGSWLTVV.

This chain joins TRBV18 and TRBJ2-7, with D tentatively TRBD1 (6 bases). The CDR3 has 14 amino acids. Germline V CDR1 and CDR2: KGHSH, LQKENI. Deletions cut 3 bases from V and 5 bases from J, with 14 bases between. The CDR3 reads CASSPLGGSDEQYF. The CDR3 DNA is TGTGCCAGCTCACCTTTAGGGGGTAGCGACGAGCAGTACTTC. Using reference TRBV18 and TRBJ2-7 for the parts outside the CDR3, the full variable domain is NAGVMQNPRHLVRRRGQEARLRCSPMKGHSHVYWYRQLPEEGLKFMVYLQKENIIDESGMPKERFSAEFPKEGPSILRIQQVVRGDSAAYFCASSPLGGSDEQYFGPGTRLTVT.

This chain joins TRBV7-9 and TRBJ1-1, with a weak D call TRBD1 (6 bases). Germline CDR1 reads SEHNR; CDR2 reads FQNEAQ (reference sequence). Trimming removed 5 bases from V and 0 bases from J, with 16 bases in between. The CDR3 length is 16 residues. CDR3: CASSRKFRDMNTEAFF. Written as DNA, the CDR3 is TGTGCCAGCAGCCGAAAATTCAGGGACATGAACACTGAAGCTTTCTTT.

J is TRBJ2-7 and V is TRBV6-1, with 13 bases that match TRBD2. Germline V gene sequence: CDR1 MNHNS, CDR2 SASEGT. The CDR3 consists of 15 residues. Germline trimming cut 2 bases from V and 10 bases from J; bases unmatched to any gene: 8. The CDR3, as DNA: TGTGCCAGCAGTGAAAGGACTAGCGGGAGTAGGCCTCAGTACTTC. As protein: CASSERTSGSRPQYF.

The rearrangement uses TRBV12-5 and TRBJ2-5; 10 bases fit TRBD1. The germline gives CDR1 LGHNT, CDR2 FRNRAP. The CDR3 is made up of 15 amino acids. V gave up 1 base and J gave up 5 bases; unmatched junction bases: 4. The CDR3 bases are TGTGCTAGTGGTTTGGGGACAGGGGGAGAGGAGACCCAGTACTTC. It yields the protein CASGLGTGGEETQYF.